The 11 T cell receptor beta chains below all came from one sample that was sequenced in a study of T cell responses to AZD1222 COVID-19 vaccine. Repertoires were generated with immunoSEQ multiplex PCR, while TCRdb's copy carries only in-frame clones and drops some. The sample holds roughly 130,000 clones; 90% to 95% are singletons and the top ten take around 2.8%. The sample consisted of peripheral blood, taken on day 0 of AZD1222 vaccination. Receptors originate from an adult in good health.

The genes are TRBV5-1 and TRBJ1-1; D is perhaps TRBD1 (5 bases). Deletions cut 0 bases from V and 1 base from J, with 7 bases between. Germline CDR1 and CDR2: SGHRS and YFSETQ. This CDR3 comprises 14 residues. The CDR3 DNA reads TGCGCCAGCAGCTTGGTTGGGGGGAACACTGAAGCTTTCTTT. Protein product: CASSLVGGNTEAFF.

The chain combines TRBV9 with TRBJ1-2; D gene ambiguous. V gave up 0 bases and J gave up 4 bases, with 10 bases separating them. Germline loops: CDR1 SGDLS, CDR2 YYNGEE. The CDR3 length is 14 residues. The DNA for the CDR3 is TGTGCCAGCAGCGTAGTCCCACAATCCTATGGCTACACCTTC. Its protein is CASSVVPQSYGYTF.

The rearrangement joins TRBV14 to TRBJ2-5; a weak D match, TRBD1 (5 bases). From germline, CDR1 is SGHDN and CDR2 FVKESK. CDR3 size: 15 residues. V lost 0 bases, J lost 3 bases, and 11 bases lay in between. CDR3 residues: CASSQDRQREETQYF. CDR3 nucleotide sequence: TGTGCCAGCAGCCAAGATCGACAGCGAGAAGAGACCCAGTACTTC.

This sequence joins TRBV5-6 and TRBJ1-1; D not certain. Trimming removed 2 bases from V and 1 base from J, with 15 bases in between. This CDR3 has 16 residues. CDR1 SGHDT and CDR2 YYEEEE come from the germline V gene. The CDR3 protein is CASSFSFGLKNTEAFF. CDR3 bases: TGTGCCAGCAGCTTTTCCTTCGGACTGAAGAACACTGAAGCTTTCTTT.

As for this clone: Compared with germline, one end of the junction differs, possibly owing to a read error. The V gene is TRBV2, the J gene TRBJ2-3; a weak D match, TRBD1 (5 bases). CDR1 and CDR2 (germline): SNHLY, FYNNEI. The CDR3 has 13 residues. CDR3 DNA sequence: TGTGCCAGCAGAGAAGCAGGGCCAGATACGCAGTATTTT. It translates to CASREAGPDTQYF.

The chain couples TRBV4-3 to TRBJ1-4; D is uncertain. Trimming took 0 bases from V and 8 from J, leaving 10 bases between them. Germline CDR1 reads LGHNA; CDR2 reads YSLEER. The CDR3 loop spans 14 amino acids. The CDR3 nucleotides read TGCGCCAGCAGCCAAGAGGGCGTAAGGGAAAAACTGTTTTTT. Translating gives CASSQEGVREKLFF.

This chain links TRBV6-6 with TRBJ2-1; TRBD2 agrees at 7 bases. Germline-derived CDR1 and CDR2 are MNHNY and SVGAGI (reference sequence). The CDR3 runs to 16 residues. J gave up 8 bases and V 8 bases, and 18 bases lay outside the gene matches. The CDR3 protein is CASYEVQGGSPHEQFF. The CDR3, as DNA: TGTGCCAGCTACGAGGTTCAGGGCGGGAGTCCCCATGAGCAGTTCTTC.

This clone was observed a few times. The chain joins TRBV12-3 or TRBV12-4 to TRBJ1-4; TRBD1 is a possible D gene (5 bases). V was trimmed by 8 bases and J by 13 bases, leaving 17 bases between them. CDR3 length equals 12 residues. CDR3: CASSGLLGGLFF. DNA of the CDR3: TGTGCCAGCTCAGGCCTCCTCGGGGGACTGTTTTTT.

The CDR3 reads CASSVAGTYNEQFF. DNA for the CDR3: TGTGCCAGCAGTGTAGCGGGTACCTACAATGAGCAGTTCTTC. The genes are TRBV2 and TRBJ2-1, with 7 positions matching TRBD2. This CDR3 has 14 amino acids. V gave up 4 bases and J gave up 2 bases; unmatched junction bases: 2. The germline gives CDR1 SNHLY, CDR2 FYNNEI.

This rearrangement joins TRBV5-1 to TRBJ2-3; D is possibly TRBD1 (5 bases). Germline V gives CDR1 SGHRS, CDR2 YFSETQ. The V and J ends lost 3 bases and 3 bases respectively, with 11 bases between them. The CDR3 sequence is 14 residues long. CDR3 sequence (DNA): TGCGCCAGCAGCTCCAGGGTTTCAACAGATACGCAGTATTTT. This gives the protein CASSSRVSTDTQYF.

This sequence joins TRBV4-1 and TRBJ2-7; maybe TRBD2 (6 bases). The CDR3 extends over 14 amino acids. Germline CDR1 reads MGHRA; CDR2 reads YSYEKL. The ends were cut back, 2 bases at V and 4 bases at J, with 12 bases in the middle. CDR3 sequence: CASSQRDSTYEQYF. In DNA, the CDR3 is TGCGCCAGCAGCCAACGGGACTCGACATACGAGCAGTACTTC.